This T cell receptor (beta chain) emerged from a study of cytomegalovirus exposure and HLA in healthy donors. Repertoires were generated with immunoSEQ multiplex PCR, while TCRdb's copy carries only in-frame clones and drops some. The sample gives 200,000 to 300,000 clones, about nine tenths of which show up once; just over 3% is in the top ten. The CDR3 loop spans 15 amino acids. V shed 6 bases and J shed 6 bases, with 20 bases lying between them. Per the germline V gene, CDR1 is MNHEY and CDR2 is SVGAGI. The TCR sequence derives from a woman aged 25-40 years in good health and CMV-seronegative. The rearrangement links TRBV6-5 to TRBJ1-2; TRBD1 might be the D (6 bases). Sequencing input: PBMCs. The CDR3 nucleotides read TGTGCCAGCAGCGAACAGGGAGGGGGTCGTAATGGCTACACCTTC. The encoded protein is CASSEQGGGRNGYTF.